The 17 T cell receptor beta chains reported below all come from one sample, sequenced in a study of blood T cells in healthy people across ages (dated by TCRdb to 2014 to 2015). Library preparation was by 5' RACE. Sequencing was performed on an Illumina HiSeq 2500. The second PCR ran for roughly 7 to 12 cycles and used a J-beta primer mix along with a sample-barcoded 5' primer. TCRdb reworked the public reads: Q25 trimming with fastp, MiXCR clone assembly, productive beta chains retained. Merged by CDR3 protein, the rows form single entries marked with the most common genes and DNA. Counted in this sample were some 640,000 distinct CDR3 sequences; 25% to 35% of them appeared once. The ten largest clones take up 15% to 19% of the sample. Material for sequencing was blood. The source is a woman at least 80 years old in good health.

Many counts were recorded for this clonotype. The chain joins TRBV20-1 to TRBJ2-7; D might be TRBD1 (5 bases). Germline V gene data show CDR1 as DFQATT and CDR2 as SNEGSKA (reference sequence). The ends were cut back, 1 base at V and 0 bases at J, with 10 bases in the middle. CDR3 length: 14 amino acids. The CDR3 DNA sequence: TGCAGTGCTAGAGCCCCAGGGAACTCCTACGAGCAGTACTTC. It translates to CSARAPGNSYEQYF.

This clonotype was counted at least ten times. The chain links TRBV11-2 to TRBJ2-5, with 13 bases lining up with TRBD2. V shed 2 bases, J shed 2 bases, and the junction held 5 bases outside the gene matches. This CDR3 is 17 amino acids long. The germline V gene has CDR1 SGHAT and CDR2 FQNNGV. The CDR3 loop reads CASSLRLAGGPQETQYF. CDR3 nucleotide sequence: TGTGCCAGCAGCTTAAGACTAGCGGGGGGACCACAAGAGACCCAGTACTTC.

The J gene is TRBJ2-4, the V gene TRBV7-8, with 8 bases identical to TRBD1. Germline values: CDR1 SGHVS, CDR2 FQNEAQ. With 5 bases clipped from V and 10 bases from J, the junction kept 4 bases outside the gene matches. CDR3 size: 12 residues. CDR3 sequence: CASSQDRGIQYF. CDR3 nucleotide sequence: TGTGCCAGCAGCCAAGACAGGGGTATTCAGTACTTC.

This clonotype was found a few times. It may be a read error: a sequence one base away is much more abundant. The chain is built from TRBV27 and TRBJ2-5, with D unresolved. V lost 6 bases to trimming and J lost 11 bases, with 22 bases between them. The CDR3 extends over 14 amino acids. Germline V gene sequence: CDR1 MNHEY, CDR2 SMNVEV (reference sequence). The CDR3 here is CASSRRELGNEQYF. The CDR3 coding sequence is TGTGCCAGCAGCCGTCGAGAGTTGGGCAATGAGCAGTACTTC.

Points on this clonotype: The conserved final phenylalanine or tryptophan is absent from the CDR3, which likely points to a read error. The rearrangement joins TRBV6-6 to TRBJ2-5, with D perhaps matching TRBD1 (5 bases). Germline assignment: CDR1 MNHNY and CDR2 SVGAGI (reference sequence). The CDR3 is 16 residues long. Trimming left V 2 bases short and J 6 bases short, with 19 bases between. CDR3 DNA sequence: TGTGCCAGCAGTTACGGGTCGCAGGGTTTGAAAAAGACCCAGTACTCC. This translates into CASSYGSQGLKKTQYS.

Worth noting for this clonotype: A much larger clone differs by one base, so this may be a read error. No conserved phenylalanine or tryptophan is present at the end of the CDR3, so a read error is the likely explanation. The CDR3 coding sequence is TGTGCCAGCAGCAGGACTAGCGGGGGGGTAAATGAGCAGTTCGTC. Translated: CASSRTSGGVNEQFV. The chain couples TRBV5-5 to TRBJ2-1; 15 positions agree with TRBD2. Germline CDR1 is SGHKS and CDR2 is YYEKEE (reference sequence). The CDR3 has 15 residues. After removal of 4 bases from V and 7 bases from J, the junction contained 3 bases not matched to a gene.

Turning to this clonotype: A much larger clonotype is one base distant, so this may be a read error. The rearrangement links TRBV29-1 to TRBJ2-5, with D unclear. Per the germline V gene, CDR1 is SQVTM and CDR2 is ANQGSEA. This CDR3 has 12 amino acids. V was trimmed by 4 bases and J by 11 bases, leaving 17 bases between them. The CDR3, as DNA: TGCAGCGTTGGGAGAGCCTACAGTGAGCAGTACTTC. Translating gives CSVGRAYSEQYF.

This clonotype was seen more than once but under ten times. The V gene is TRBV9, the J gene TRBJ2-7; no definite D call. V lost 0 bases to trimming and J lost 0 bases, with 16 bases between them. The CDR3 is 17 amino acids. Germline CDR1 reads SGDLS; CDR2 reads YYNGEE. CDR3 in DNA: TGTGCCAGCAGCGTAGGCCCCCGGGTCCTCAGCTCCTACGAGCAGTACTTC. Translated: CASSVGPRVLSSYEQYF.

There are a few counts of this clonotype. The genes are TRBV15 and TRBJ2-1, with D uncertain. Trimming cost V 0 bases and J 13 bases, with 13 bases left between them. In germline, CDR1 is LNHNV, CDR2 YYDKDF (reference sequence). The CDR3 has 13 residues. This chain's CDR3 is CATSREKKETQFF. The DNA of the CDR3 is TGTGCCACCAGCAGAGAGAAGAAAGAGACCCAGTTCTTC.

In this sample, this clonotype turned up many times. Being one base from a much bigger clone, this may be a read error. The V call is TRBV25-1, the J call TRBJ2-7, with TRBD2 as a possible D gene (5 bases). The germline V and J ends were trimmed by 8 bases and 5 bases, with 16 bases remaining between them. Per the germline V gene, CDR1 is MGHDK and CDR2 is SYGVNS. The length of the CDR3 is 13 residues. The DNA for the CDR3 is TGTGCCAGCGCCCATTCGGGGTGGGACGAGCAGTACTTC. Protein product: CASAHSGWDEQYF.

In its sample, this clonotype was seen a few times. The chain employs TRBV27 and TRBJ2-7, with TRBD2 matching 9 bases. This CDR3 contains 14 residues. The germline V gene encodes CDR1 MNHEY and CDR2 SMNVEV (reference sequence). The trim removed 6 bases at V and 2 bases at J, leaving 5 bases unmatched. CDR3 coding DNA: TGTGCCAGCAGGCGGGGGGGGACAGCCTACGAGCAGTACTTC. Its protein is CASRRGGTAYEQYF.

The chain uses TRBV7-2 and TRBJ2-3; TRBD2 aligns across 11 bases. This CDR3 comprises 17 residues. V shed 5 bases, J shed 0 bases, and the junction held 7 bases outside the gene matches. The germline CDR1 and CDR2 sequences are SGHTA and FQGNSA. This CDR3 reads CASSTRTSGPSTDTQYF. The DNA for the CDR3 is TGTGCCAGCAGCACACGGACTAGCGGGCCAAGCACAGATACGCAGTATTTT.

Note on this clonotype: A read error may be the cause here, since a much bigger clone is one base away. The rearrangement links TRBV5-1 to TRBJ2-7, with 8 positions matching TRBD1. Per germline, CDR1 SGHRS and CDR2 YFSETQ. The CDR3 sequence is 15 residues long. V gave up 1 base and J gave up 2 bases; unmatched junction bases: 5. In nucleotides, the CDR3 is TGCGCCAGCAGCTTGAAGGACAGGGTCGCCTACGAGCAGTACTTC. This gives the protein CASSLKDRVAYEQYF.

With respect to this clonotype: A much larger clone differs by one base, so this may be a read error. J is TRBJ2-1 and V is TRBV7-2; weak D call: TRBD2 (6 bases). The DNA end is more similar to TRBJ2-7, so the J call may be wrong. Germline V gene lookup returns CDR1 SGHTA and CDR2 FQGNSA. The CDR3 spans 15 residues. The CDR3 sequence: CASNRDSSQYNEQYF. The CDR3 nucleotides are TGTGCCAGTAACCGGGACTCTTCTCAGTACAATGAGCAGTACTTC.

This clonotype appeared many times. As DNA, the CDR3 is TGTGCCAGCAGTTATTCACAGGGGAACTATGGCTACACCTTC. Translating it yields CASSYSQGNYGYTF. The chain combines TRBV6-5 with TRBJ1-2; 7 bases match TRBD1. The V gene end was trimmed by 3 bases and the J gene end by 2 bases; junction bases not matched to a gene: 3. Germline CDR1 reads MNHEY; CDR2 reads SVGAGI. The CDR3 runs 14 residues.

This clonotype was seen a few times. The junction departs from the called germline gene at one end, perhaps through a read error. This rearrangement joins TRBV24-1 to TRBJ2-5; no clear D. The DNA end lines up better with TRBJ2-4; the J call may be wrong. The CDR3 spans 13 residues. The germline V gene encodes CDR1 KGHDR and CDR2 SFDVKD. The CDR3 spells CVTSTPKENIQYF. The CDR3 coding sequence is TGTGTCACCAGCACTCCAAAGGAAAACATTCAGTACTTC.

The V and J genes are TRBV7-2 and TRBJ2-5; a possible D gene is TRBD1 (5 bases). The J call may be faulty, since TRBJ2-7 better matches the DNA end. This CDR3 region has 13 residues. CDR1 and CDR2 (germline): SGHTA, FQGNSA. CDR3: CASSLYLRDEQYF. The DNA for the CDR3 is TGTGCCAGCAGCCTTTACCTCAGGGACGAGCAGTACTTC.